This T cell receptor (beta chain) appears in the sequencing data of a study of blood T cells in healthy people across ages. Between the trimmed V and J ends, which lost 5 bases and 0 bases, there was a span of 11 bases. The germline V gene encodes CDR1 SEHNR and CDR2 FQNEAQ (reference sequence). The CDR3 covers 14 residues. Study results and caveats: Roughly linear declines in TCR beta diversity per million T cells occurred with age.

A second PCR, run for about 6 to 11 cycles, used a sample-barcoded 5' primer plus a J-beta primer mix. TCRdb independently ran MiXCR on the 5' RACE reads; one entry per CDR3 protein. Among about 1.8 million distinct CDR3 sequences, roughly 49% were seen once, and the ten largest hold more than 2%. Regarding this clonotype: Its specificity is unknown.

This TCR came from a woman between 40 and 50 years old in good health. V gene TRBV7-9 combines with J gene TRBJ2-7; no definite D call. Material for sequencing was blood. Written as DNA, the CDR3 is TGTGCCAGCAGCCCCCACTCCAACTCCTACGAGCAGTACTTC. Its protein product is CASSPHSNSYEQYF.